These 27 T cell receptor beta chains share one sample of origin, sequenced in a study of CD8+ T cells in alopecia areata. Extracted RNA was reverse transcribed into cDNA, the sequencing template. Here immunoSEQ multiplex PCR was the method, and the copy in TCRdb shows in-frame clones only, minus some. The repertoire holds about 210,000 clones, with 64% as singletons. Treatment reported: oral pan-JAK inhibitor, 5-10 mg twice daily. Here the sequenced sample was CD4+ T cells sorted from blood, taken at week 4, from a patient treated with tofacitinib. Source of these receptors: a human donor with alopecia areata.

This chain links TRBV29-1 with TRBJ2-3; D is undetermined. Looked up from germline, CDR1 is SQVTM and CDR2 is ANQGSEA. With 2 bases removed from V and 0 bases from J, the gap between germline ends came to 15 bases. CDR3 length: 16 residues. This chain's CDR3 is CSVEPSTLLSTDTQYF. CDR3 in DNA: TGCAGCGTTGAACCATCCACACTCCTAAGCACAGATACGCAGTATTTT.

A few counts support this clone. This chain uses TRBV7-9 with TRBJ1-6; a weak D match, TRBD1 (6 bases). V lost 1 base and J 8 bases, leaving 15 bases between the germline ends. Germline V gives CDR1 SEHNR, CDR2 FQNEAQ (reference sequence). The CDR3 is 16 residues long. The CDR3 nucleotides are TGTGCCAGCAGCTTAGTCACAGGGAACGTGGATTCACCCCTCCACTTT. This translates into CASSLVTGNVDSPLHF.

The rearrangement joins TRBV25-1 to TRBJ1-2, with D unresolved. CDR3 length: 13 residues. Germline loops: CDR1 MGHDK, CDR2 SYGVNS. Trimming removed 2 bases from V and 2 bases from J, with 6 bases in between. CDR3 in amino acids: CASSEAANYGYTF. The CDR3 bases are TGTGCCAGCAGTGAAGCAGCCAACTATGGCTACACCTTC.

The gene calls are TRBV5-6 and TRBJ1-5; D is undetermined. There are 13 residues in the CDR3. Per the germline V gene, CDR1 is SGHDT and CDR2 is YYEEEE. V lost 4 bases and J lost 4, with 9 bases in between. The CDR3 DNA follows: TGTGCCAGCAGCATCGGACCGAATCAGCCCCAGCATTTT. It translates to CASSIGPNQPQHF.

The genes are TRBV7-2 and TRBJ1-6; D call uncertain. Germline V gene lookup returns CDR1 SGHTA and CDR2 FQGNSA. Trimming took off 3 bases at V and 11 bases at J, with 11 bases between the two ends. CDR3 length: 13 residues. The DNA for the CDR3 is TGTGCCAGCAGCTTGGACGGCAGGCCACCCCTCCACTTT. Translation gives CASSLDGRPPLHF.

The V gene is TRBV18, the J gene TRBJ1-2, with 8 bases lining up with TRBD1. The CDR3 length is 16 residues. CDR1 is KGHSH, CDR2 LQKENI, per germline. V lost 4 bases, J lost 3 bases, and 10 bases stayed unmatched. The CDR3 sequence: CASSRGTGSLDYGYTF. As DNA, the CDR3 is TGTGCCAGCTCACGAGGGACAGGCTCCCTGGACTATGGCTACACCTTC.

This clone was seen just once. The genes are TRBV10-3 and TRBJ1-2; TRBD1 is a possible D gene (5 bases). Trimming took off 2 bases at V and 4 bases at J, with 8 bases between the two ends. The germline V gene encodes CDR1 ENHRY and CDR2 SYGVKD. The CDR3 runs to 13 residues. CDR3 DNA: TGTGCCATCAGTGAGGGGGGTACCTATGGCTACACCTTC. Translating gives CAISEGGTYGYTF.

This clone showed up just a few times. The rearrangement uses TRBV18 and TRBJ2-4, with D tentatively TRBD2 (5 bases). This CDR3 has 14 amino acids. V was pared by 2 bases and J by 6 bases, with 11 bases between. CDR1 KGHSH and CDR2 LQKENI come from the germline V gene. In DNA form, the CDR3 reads TGTGCCAGCTCACCAAGGGCAGGAGGAAACATTCAGTACTTC. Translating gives CASSPRAGGNIQYF.

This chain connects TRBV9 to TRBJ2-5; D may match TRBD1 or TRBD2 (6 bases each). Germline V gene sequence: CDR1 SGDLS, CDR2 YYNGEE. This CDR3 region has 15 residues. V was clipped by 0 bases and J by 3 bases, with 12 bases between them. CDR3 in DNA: TGTGCCAGCAGCGTAGATGTGGGGGGCGAAGAGACCCAGTACTTC. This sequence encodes CASSVDVGGEETQYF.

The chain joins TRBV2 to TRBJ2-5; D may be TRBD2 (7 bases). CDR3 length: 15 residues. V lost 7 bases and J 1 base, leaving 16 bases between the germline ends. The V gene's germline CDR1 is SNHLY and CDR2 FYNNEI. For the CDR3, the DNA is TGTGCCAGCACCGTTGGGGGGGGCCTCCAAGAGACCCAGTACTTC. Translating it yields CASTVGGGLQETQYF.

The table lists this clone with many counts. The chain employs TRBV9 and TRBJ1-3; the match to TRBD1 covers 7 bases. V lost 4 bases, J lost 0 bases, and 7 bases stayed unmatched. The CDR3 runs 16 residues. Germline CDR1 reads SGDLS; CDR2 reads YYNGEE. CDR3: CASSLKTGHSGNTIYF. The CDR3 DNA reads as TGTGCCAGCAGCCTAAAGACAGGGCACTCTGGAAACACCATATATTTT.

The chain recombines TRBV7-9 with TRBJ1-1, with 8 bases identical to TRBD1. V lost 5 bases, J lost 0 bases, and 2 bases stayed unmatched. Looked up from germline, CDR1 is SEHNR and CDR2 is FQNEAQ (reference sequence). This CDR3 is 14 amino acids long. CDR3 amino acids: CASSQGQVNTEAFF. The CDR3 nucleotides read TGTGCCAGCAGCCAGGGACAGGTGAACACTGAAGCTTTCTTT.

This chain's CDR3 is CAWSVQGQGKGLRGYTF. CDR3 nucleotide sequence: TGTGCCTGGAGTGTACAGGGACAGGGTAAGGGGCTTAGAGGCTACACCTTC. J is TRBJ1-2 and V is TRBV30; 9 bases line up with TRBD1. Germline V gives CDR1 GTSNPN, CDR2 SVGIG (reference sequence). The CDR3 contains 17 residues. The V segment lost 0 bases and the J segment 8 bases; nucleotides outside the gene matches: 16.

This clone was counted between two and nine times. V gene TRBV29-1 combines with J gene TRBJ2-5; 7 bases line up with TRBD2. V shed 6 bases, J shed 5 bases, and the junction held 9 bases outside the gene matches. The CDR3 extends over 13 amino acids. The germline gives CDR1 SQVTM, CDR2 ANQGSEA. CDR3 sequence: CSVLGLVGETQYF. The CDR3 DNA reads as TGCAGCGTCCTTGGACTAGTTGGGGAGACCCAGTACTTC.

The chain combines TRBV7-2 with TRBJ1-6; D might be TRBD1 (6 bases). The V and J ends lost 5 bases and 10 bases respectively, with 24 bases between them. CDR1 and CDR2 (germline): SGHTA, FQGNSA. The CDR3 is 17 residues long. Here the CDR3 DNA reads TGTGCCAGCAGCAAACCCAGGGGTCGGTCCGAAGGCTCACCCCTCCACTTT. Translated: CASSKPRGRSEGSPLHF.

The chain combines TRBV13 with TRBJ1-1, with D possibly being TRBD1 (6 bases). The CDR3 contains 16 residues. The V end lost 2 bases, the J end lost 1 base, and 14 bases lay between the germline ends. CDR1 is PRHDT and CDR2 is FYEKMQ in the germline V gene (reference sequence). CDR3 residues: CASSLRLTGKNTEAFF. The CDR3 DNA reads TGTGCCAGCAGCTTAAGGCTCACAGGGAAGAACACTGAAGCTTTCTTT. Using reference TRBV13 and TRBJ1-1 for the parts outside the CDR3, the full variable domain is AAGVIQSPRHLIKEKRETATLKCYPIPRHDTVYWYQQGPGQDPQFLISFYEKMQSDKGSIPDRFSAQQFSDYHSELNMSSLELGDSALYFCASSLRLTGKNTEAFFGQGTRLTVV.

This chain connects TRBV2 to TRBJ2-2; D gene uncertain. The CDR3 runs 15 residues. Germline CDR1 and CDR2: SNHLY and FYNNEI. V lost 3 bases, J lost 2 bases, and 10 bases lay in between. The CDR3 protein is CASSDRHVNTGELFF. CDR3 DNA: TGTGCCAGCAGTGACAGACATGTCAACACCGGGGAGCTGTTTTTT.

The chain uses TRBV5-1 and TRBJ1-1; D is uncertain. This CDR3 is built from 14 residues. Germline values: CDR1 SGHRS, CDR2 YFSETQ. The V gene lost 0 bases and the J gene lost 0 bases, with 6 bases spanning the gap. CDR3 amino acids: CASSLGSLNTEAFF. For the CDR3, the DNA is TGCGCCAGCAGCTTGGGTTCGTTGAACACTGAAGCTTTCTTT. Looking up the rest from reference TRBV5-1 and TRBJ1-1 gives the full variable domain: KAGVTQTPRYLIKTRGQQVTLSCSPISGHRSVSWYQQTPGQGLQFLFEYFSETQRNKGNFPGRFSGRQFSNSRSEMNVSTLELGDSALYLCASSLGSLNTEAFFGQGTRLTVV.

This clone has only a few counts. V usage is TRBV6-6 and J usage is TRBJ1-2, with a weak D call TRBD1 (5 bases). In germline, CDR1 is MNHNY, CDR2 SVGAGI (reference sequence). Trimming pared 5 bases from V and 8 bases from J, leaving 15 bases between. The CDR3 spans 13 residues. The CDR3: CASSRTPSWGYTF. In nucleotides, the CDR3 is TGTGCCAGCAGTCGGACACCTTCTTGGGGCTACACCTTC.

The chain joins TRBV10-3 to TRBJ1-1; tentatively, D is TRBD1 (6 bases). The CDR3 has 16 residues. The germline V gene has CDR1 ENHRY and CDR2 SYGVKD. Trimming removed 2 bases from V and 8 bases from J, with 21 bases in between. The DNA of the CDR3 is TGTGCCATCAGTGAGCTCCCGACTGGGGGGGCCTCGGAAGCTTTCTTT. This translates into CAISELPTGGASEAFF.

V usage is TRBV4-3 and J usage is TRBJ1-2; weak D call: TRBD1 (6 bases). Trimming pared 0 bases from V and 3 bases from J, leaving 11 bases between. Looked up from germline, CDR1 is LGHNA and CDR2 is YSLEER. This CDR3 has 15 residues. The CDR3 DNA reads TGCGCCAGCAGCCAAGAGCAACAGGGTTACTATGGCTACACCTTC. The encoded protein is CASSQEQQGYYGYTF.

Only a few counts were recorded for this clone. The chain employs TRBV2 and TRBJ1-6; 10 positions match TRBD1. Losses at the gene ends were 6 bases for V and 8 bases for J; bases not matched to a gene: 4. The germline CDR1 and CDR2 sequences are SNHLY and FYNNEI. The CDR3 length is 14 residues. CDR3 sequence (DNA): TGTGCCAGCAGGGCCGGGACAGGGGATTCACCCCTCCACTTT. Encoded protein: CASRAGTGDSPLHF.

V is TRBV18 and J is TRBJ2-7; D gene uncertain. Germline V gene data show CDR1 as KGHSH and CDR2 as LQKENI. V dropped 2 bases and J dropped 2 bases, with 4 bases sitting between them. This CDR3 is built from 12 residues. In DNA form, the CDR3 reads TGTGCCAGCTCACCAATGACCTACGAGCAGTACTTC. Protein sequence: CASSPMTYEQYF.

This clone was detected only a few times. Written as DNA, the CDR3 is TGTGCCAGCAGCGCAGGAGGAGGGACATTGAAGACCCAGTACTTC. This sequence encodes CASSAGGGTLKTQYF. J is TRBJ2-5 and V is TRBV7-2; D may match TRBD1 or TRBD2 (6 bases each). Trimming cost V 5 bases and J 6 bases, with 19 bases left between them. The CDR3 runs 15 residues. CDR1 and CDR2 (germline): SGHTA, FQGNSA.

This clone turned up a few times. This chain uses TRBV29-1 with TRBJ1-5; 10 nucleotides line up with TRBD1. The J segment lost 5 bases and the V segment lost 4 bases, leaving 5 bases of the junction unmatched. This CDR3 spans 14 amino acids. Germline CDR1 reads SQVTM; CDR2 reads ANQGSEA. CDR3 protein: CSVALGTGDQPQHF. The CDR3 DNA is TGCAGCGTTGCCCTGGGGACAGGGGATCAGCCCCAGCATTTT.

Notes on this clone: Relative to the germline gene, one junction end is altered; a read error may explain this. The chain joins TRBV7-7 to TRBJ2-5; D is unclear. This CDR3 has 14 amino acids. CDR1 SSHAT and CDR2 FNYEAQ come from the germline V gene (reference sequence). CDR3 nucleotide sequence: TGTGCTAGCAGCTTACTAAGTGGCCAAGAGACCCAGTACTTC. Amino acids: CASSLLSGQETQYF. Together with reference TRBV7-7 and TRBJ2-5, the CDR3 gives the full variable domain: GAGVSQSPRYKVTKRGQDVTLRCDPISSHATLYWYQQALGQGPEFLTYFNYEAQPDKSGLPSDRFSAERPEGSISTLTIQRTEQRDSAMYRCASSLLSGQETQYFGPGTRLLVL.

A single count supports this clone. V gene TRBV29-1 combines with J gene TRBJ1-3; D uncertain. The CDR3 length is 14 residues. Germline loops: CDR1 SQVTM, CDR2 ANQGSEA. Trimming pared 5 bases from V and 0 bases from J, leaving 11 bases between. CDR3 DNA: TGCAGCGTTACCCCTTCTAACTCTGGAAACACCATATATTTT. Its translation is CSVTPSNSGNTIYF.